The T cell receptor (beta chain) under discussion was sequenced for a study of Ad26.COV2.S vaccination and SARS-CoV-2 variants. Sample treatment: over 15 received Ad26.COV2.S at low or high dose, single or two shots; 5 received placebo; per-sample allocation not given. The investigators took samples on day 63 after the first vaccine or placebo injection. Study-wide results and limits: Measurement of non-spike TCR breadth gave similar results in vaccine and placebo recipients.

The assay was immunoSEQ multiplex PCR, and TCRdb's table has in-frame clones only and misses some. The data contain 400,000 to 450,000 clones, around 90% of them singletons. In this sample, this clone turned up a few times. Antigen specificity is unknown. The sample has other DNA sequences that encode this CDR3 too. Germline V gene data show CDR1 as KGHSH and CDR2 as LQKENI. CDR3 length equals 13 residues. V lost 3 bases and J 3 bases, leaving 9 bases between the germline ends. The sequences come from peripheral blood, collected in a trial of Ad26.COV2.S vaccine versus placebo. V is TRBV18 and J is TRBJ2-7, with D perhaps TRBD2 (6 bases). The TCR sequence derives from a person aged 18-65 years who received the Ad26.COV2.S COVID-19 vaccine or a placebo. The CDR3 nucleotides are TGTGCCAGCTCACCGTCGACTAGCTACGAGCAGTACTTC. Protein: CASSPSTSYEQYF.